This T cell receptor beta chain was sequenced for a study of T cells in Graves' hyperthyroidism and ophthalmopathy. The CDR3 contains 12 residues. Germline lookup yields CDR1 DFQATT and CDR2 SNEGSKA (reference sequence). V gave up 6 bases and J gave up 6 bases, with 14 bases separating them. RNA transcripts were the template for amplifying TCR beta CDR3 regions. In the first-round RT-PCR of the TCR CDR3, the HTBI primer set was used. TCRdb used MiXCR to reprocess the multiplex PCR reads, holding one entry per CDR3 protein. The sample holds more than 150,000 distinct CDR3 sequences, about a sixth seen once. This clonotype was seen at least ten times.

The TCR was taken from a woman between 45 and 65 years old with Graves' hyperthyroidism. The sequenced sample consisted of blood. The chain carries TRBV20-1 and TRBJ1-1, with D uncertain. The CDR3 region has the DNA TGCAGTGCCAAACTACCGGGCTCTGAAGCTTTCTTT. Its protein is CSAKLPGSEAFF.